The clone carrying this T cell receptor beta chain came up a few times. Original analysis: TCR counts had a median of about 92,000 per sample and spanned about 23,224 to 690,600. TCRdb used MiXCR to reprocess the RACE reads, holding one entry per CDR3 protein. The V and J calls were determined by TCRdb, not by the authors. The data show 350,000 to 450,000 distinct CDR3 sequences, 5% to 6.5% seen once. This sample is drawn from a study of human T cells and chemical hapten exposure. Trimming cost V 2 bases and J 0 bases, with 11 bases left between them. Germline V gives CDR1 MGHRA, CDR2 YSYEKL. This CDR3 comprises 15 residues. The time point was: pre-sensitization, week 0. As to treatment: therapeutic diphenylcyclopropenone sensitization with weekly scalp DPC.

The sample was whole blood, taken in connection with sensitization to the hapten diphenylcyclopropenone (DPC). The V and J genes are TRBV4-1 and TRBJ2-7; D call uncertain. The receptor's source is a woman aged 45-59 years with alopecia areata. Some clones in this sample may be carry-over from other donors' samples. The CDR3 reads CASSQTDGSSYEQYF. The CDR3 DNA follows: TGCGCCAGCAGCCAAACAGACGGAAGCTCCTACGAGCAGTACTTC.